Below, 27 T cell receptor beta chains from the same sample are listed, as sequenced in a study of shared clonotypes between healthy human individuals. Produced via immunoSEQ multiplex PCR; TCRdb's table is partial and in-frame only. The sample records about 110,000 clones, about 70% being singletons. Sequenced: memory CD8+ T cells sorted from blood. Subset indicated: CD45RO+ cells pooled with CCR7-negative TemRA cells. The receptors here all came from a woman under 40 in good health.

This clone was recorded many times. The chain combines TRBV6-1 with TRBJ1-5, with no clear D. V shed 1 base and J shed 6 bases, with 10 bases lying between them. This CDR3 spans 14 amino acids. Per the germline V gene, CDR1 is MNHNS and CDR2 is SASEGT. CDR3 sequence (DNA): TGTGCCAGCAGTGAAGTTTGGGGTAGTCAGCCCCAGCATTTT. Protein: CASSEVWGSQPQHF.

The chain combines TRBV5-4 with TRBJ1-4; maybe TRBD1 (6 bases). This CDR3 comprises 15 residues. Germline assignment: CDR1 SGHNT and CDR2 YYREEE (reference sequence). V lost 4 bases and J lost 6, with 16 bases in between. CDR3 protein: CASSRRGRGDEKLFF. In DNA form, the CDR3 reads TGTGCCAGCAGCCGCAGGGGTCGCGGGGATGAAAAACTGTTTTTT.

V usage is TRBV20-1 and J usage is TRBJ1-1; TRBD1 might be the D (5 bases). Deletions cut 3 bases from V and 4 bases from J, with 6 bases between. The CDR3 extends over 11 amino acids. From germline, CDR1 is DFQATT and CDR2 SNEGSKA (reference sequence). CDR3 DNA sequence: TGCAGTGCTAGTAGGGGCACTGAAGCTTTCTTT. This encodes CSASRGTEAFF.

CDR3 loop: CASSLAWASGNTETQYF. DNA for the CDR3: TGTGCCAGCAGCTTAGCGTGGGCTAGCGGGAATACTGAGACCCAGTACTTC. The chain recombines TRBV7-2 with TRBJ2-5, with 9 positions matching TRBD2. This CDR3 contains 17 residues. The V and J ends lost 0 bases and 5 bases, in that order; junction bases with no gene match: 10. Germline loops: CDR1 SGHTA, CDR2 FQGNSA.

The rearrangement joins TRBV27 to TRBJ2-7; D unresolved. CDR1 MNHEY and CDR2 SMNVEV come from the germline V gene (reference sequence). The CDR3 runs 14 residues. Trimming cost V 3 bases and J 3 bases, with 12 bases left between them. CDR3 region: CASSLLGTGYEQYF. The CDR3 bases are TGTGCCAGCAGTTTGCTTGGTACGGGCTACGAGCAGTACTTC.

With regard to this clone: Distinct nucleotide sequences in the sample also encode this CDR3. The genes are TRBV19 and TRBJ1-1; D might be TRBD1 (5 bases). The CDR3 totals 13 residues. Trimming pared 6 bases from V and 4 bases from J, leaving 12 bases between. Germline lookup yields CDR1 LNHDA and CDR2 SQIVND (reference sequence). DNA of the CDR3: TGTGCCAGTAGCCCCGGGGGGGGCACTGAAGCTTTCTTT. It yields the protein CASSPGGGTEAFF.

The chain couples TRBV18 to TRBJ2-5; D is ambiguous. The germline V gene has CDR1 KGHSH and CDR2 LQKENI. Trimming stripped 2 bases from V and 1 base from J, with 8 bases between. The CDR3 spans 14 residues. This CDR3 reads CASSPTGIQETQYF. As DNA, the CDR3 is TGTGCCAGCTCACCAACTGGAATCCAAGAGACCCAGTACTTC.

This rearrangement joins TRBV7-8 to TRBJ1-5; D is unresolved. There are 16 residues in the CDR3. Germline CDR1 SGHVS, CDR2 FQNEAQ. V was pared by 2 bases and J by 2 bases, with 13 bases between. This CDR3 is CASSLSPGYGNQPQHF. The CDR3 nucleotides are TGTGCCAGCAGCTTAAGCCCGGGTTATGGCAATCAGCCCCAGCATTTT.

This clone was picked up a small number of times. This chain joins TRBV10-3 and TRBJ2-7; 8 bases map to TRBD2. Trimming removed 2 bases from V and 3 bases from J; junction bases left unmatched: 3. The CDR3 is 14 amino acids. Germline V gene data show CDR1 as ENHRY and CDR2 as SYGVKD. Written as DNA, the CDR3 is TGTGCCATCAGTGAGGGGACTAGTGGCTACGAGCAGTACTTC. It yields the protein CAISEGTSGYEQYF.

This clone was observed many times. V and J are TRBV27 and TRBJ1-1; TRBD1 is a possible D gene (6 bases). The CDR3 extends over 14 amino acids. Germline CDR1 and CDR2: MNHEY and SMNVEV (reference sequence). Trimming removed 6 bases from V and 7 bases from J, with 18 bases in between. This CDR3 is CASRSNREPFEAFF. CDR3 DNA sequence: TGTGCCAGCAGATCCAACAGGGAACCTTTTGAAGCTTTCTTT.

The rearrangement joins TRBV27 to TRBJ1-3, with TRBD1 identical over 8 bases. The germline V gene has CDR1 MNHEY and CDR2 SMNVEV (reference sequence). Trimming took 0 bases from V and 3 from J; bases not matched to a gene: 4. The CDR3 is 16 amino acids. CDR3 sequence reads: CASSLSAGTGGNTIYF. In DNA form, the CDR3 reads TGTGCCAGCAGTTTATCGGCCGGGACAGGTGGAAACACCATATATTTT.

This clone has only one observation. The chain carries TRBV30 and TRBJ1-3; the D gene is possibly TRBD1 (5 bases). Germline V gives CDR1 GTSNPN, CDR2 SVGIG (reference sequence). The CDR3 is 13 residues long. V was trimmed by 4 bases and J by 2 bases, leaving 9 bases between them. The CDR3 sequence: CAWKRGTGNTIYF. The DNA of the CDR3 is TGTGCCTGGAAAAGGGGCACTGGAAACACCATATATTTT.

As regards this clone: This could be a read error, since a much larger clone is one nucleotide away. The same CDR3 arises from other DNA sequences in this sample as well. This chain connects TRBV6-1 to TRBJ1-1, with D possibly being TRBD1 (5 bases). The V end lost 3 bases, the J end lost 1 base, and 6 bases lay between the germline ends. The CDR3 extends over 13 amino acids. Per the germline V gene, CDR1 is MNHNS and CDR2 is SASEGT. The CDR3: CASSDRENTEAFF. The DNA of the CDR3 is TGTGCCAGCAGTGACAGGGAGAACACTGAAGCTTTCTTT.

The rearrangement uses TRBV5-1 and TRBJ1-2; D unresolved. The CDR3 extends over 13 amino acids. In germline, CDR1 is SGHRS, CDR2 YFSETQ. Trimming shortened V by 0 bases and J by 6 bases, and 9 bases separated the two germline ends. CDR3 residues: CASSLEGSHGYTF. Written as DNA, the CDR3 is TGCGCCAGCAGCTTGGAAGGTAGCCATGGCTACACCTTC.

This clone was seen a handful of times. V usage is TRBV18 and J usage is TRBJ2-3; no reliable D call. Trimming took off 3 bases at V and 4 bases at J, with 5 bases between the two ends. The CDR3 consists of 12 residues. Germline V gene data show CDR1 as KGHSH and CDR2 as LQKENI. The chain's CDR3 is CASSPAADTQYF. The CDR3, as DNA: TGTGCCAGCTCACCCGCGGCAGATACGCAGTATTTT. Together with reference TRBV18 and TRBJ2-3, the CDR3 gives the full variable domain: NAGVMQNPRHLVRRRGQEARLRCSPMKGHSHVYWYRQLPEEGLKFMVYLQKENIIDESGMPKERFSAEFPKEGPSILRIQQVVRGDSAAYFCASSPAADTQYFGPGTRLTVL.

This chain uses TRBV4-1 with TRBJ2-5, with 14 bases lining up with TRBD2. There are 16 residues in the CDR3. V dropped 2 bases and J dropped 5; count of bases not matched to a gene: 4. Germline V gene sequence: CDR1 MGHRA, CDR2 YSYEKL. The DNA of the CDR3 is TGCGCCAGCAGCCAAAAGACTAGCGGGAGGGTGGAGACCCAGTACTTC. It is translated as CASSQKTSGRVETQYF.

The V gene is TRBV7-9, the J gene TRBJ2-7, with D tentatively TRBD1 (6 bases). Per the germline V gene, CDR1 is SEHNR and CDR2 is FQNEAQ (reference sequence). This CDR3 contains 14 residues. Trimming removed 4 bases from V and 2 bases from J, with 12 bases in between. The CDR3 reads CASSSDRMAYEQYF. The CDR3, as DNA: TGTGCCAGCAGCTCGGACAGAATGGCCTACGAGCAGTACTTC.

The chain uses TRBV27 and TRBJ2-5; TRBD2 matches 7 bases. This CDR3 spans 13 amino acids. The trim removed 2 bases at V and 4 bases at J, leaving 1 base unmatched. Germline assignment: CDR1 MNHEY and CDR2 SMNVEV (reference sequence). CDR3 sequence reads: CASSLGTTETQYF. CDR3 in DNA: TGTGCCAGCAGTTTAGGGACTACAGAGACCCAGTACTTC.

The chain recombines TRBV4-2 with TRBJ2-1; 8 bases fit TRBD2. Trimming at V came to 5 bases and at J to 10 bases, leaving 10 bases not matched to a gene. Per the germline V gene, CDR1 is LGHNA and CDR2 is YNFKEQ. There are 14 residues in the CDR3. The CDR3 DNA reads as TGTGCCAGCAGCTCACTATCTAGCGGGCGCGAGCAGTTCTTC. As protein: CASSSLSSGREQFF.

V gene TRBV25-1 combines with J gene TRBJ2-7; 9 bases match TRBD2. Per germline, CDR1 MGHDK and CDR2 SYGVNS. The ends lost 1 base at V and 6 bases at J; junction bases unmatched: 10. This CDR3 has 16 amino acids. CDR3: CASSESSAGGTREQYF. Here the CDR3 DNA reads TGTGCCAGCAGTGAATCTTCAGCGGGAGGCACCCGCGAGCAGTACTTC.

The gene calls are TRBV6-1 and TRBJ1-1; TRBD1 matches at 10 bases. The CDR3 extends over 14 amino acids. Trimming cost V 2 bases and J 10 bases; bases outside gene matches: 7. Germline V gene data show CDR1 as MNHNS and CDR2 as SASEGT. CDR3 sequence reads: CASSESVTGGVAFF. CDR3 DNA sequence: TGTGCCAGCAGTGAATCAGTGACAGGGGGCGTAGCTTTCTTT.

The rearrangement joins TRBV28 to TRBJ2-7; D ambiguous. The germline V and J ends were trimmed by 4 bases and 2 bases, with 18 bases remaining between them. The V gene's germline CDR1 is MDHEN and CDR2 SYDVKM. This CDR3 has 16 amino acids. The CDR3, as DNA: TGTGCCAGCAGTTCGACCTGGGCCAGGAAGGCCTACGAGCAGTACTTC. It codes for CASSSTWARKAYEQYF. The variable domain in full, completed from reference TRBV28 and TRBJ2-7, reads DVKVTQSSRYLVKRTGEKVFLECVQDMDHENMFWYRQDPGLGLRLIYFSYDVKMKEKGDIPEGYSVSREKKERFSLILESASTNQTSMYLCASSSTWARKAYEQYFGPGTRLTVT.

The CDR3: CAWSVRGLAYEQYF. The CDR3 DNA sequence: TGTGCCTGGAGTGTACGAGGGTTAGCCTACGAGCAGTACTTC. This chain joins TRBV30 and TRBJ2-5; D is possibly TRBD2 (5 bases). The DNA end lines up better with TRBJ2-7; the J call may be wrong. The CDR3 length is 14 residues. Germline CDR1 and CDR2: GTSNPN and SVGIG (reference sequence).

This sequence joins TRBV27 and TRBJ1-1; no definite D call. CDR3 size: 14 residues. Germline V gene sequence: CDR1 MNHEY, CDR2 SMNVEV (reference sequence). V was clipped by 5 bases and J by 5 bases, with 15 bases between them. The CDR3, as DNA: TGTGCCAGCAGTCCCCACGAGGGAGTTACTGAAGCTTTCTTT. It encodes CASSPHEGVTEAFF.

The chain recombines TRBV5-1 with TRBJ2-5; 9 nucleotides match TRBD1. This CDR3 is built from 15 residues. V dropped 5 bases and J dropped 2; count of bases not matched to a gene: 7. Germline V gene data show CDR1 as SGHRS and CDR2 as YFSETQ. CDR3: CASRPPGQGQETQYF. CDR3 nucleotide sequence: TGCGCCAGCAGGCCTCCGGGACAGGGACAAGAGACCCAGTACTTC.

The CDR3 region has the DNA TGTGCCAGCACTTCAAGGAGCGGCGACGGAGAGCAGTACTTC. This translates into CASTSRSGDGEQYF. V and J are TRBV27 and TRBJ2-7; tentatively, D is TRBD2 (5 bases). The germline gives CDR1 MNHEY, CDR2 SMNVEV (reference sequence). Deletions cut 7 bases from V and 7 bases from J, with 20 bases between. This CDR3 contains 14 residues.

This clone was observed a single time. The rearrangement links TRBV5-1 to TRBJ2-2; D remains ambiguous. The germline CDR1 and CDR2 sequences are SGHRS and YFSETQ. The CDR3 has 15 amino acids. The V end was cut by 0 bases, the J end by 2 bases, with 8 bases between. Here the CDR3 reads CASSLAALNTGELFF. CDR3 nucleotides: TGCGCCAGCAGCTTGGCCGCGCTAAACACCGGGGAGCTGTTTTTT.